This T cell receptor beta chain was captured in a study of blood T cell repertoires in COVID-19. Turning to the study itself: Samples representing acute and convalescent COVID-19 were sourced from the United States, Italy and Spain.

CDR3 size: 14 residues. V lost 3 bases to trimming and J lost 1 base, with 11 bases between them. From germline, CDR1 is SGHDT and CDR2 YYEEEE. In the original analysis: Amplification from reference gene primers served as the basis for estimated nucleated cell counts. The data were produced by immunoSEQ multiplex PCR, yet TCRdb's version contains in-frame clones alone and is incomplete. Clone size and the V and J calls come from that table; the DNA yielded D and trimming. The top ten hold 6% to 7.5% of the sample, which has about 370,000 clones, around 91% seen once. The specimen sequenced was peripheral blood. V and J are TRBV5-6 and TRBJ2-7; D is ambiguous. This clonotype was obtained from a man aged 18-30 years with active or convalescent COVID-19. The DNA for the CDR3 is TGTGCCAGCAGCTATACAAGAACGTCCTACGAGCAGTACTTC. This encodes CASSYTRTSYEQYF.